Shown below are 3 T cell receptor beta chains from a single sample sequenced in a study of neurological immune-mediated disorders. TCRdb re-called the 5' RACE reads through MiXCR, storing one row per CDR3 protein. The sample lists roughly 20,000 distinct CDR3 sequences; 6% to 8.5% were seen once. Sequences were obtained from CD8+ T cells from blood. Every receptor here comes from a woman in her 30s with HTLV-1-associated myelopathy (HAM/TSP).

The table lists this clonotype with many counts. CDR3 sequence (DNA): TGTGCCAGCAGTGACGCCCAGGGGGCCAGCGATGAGCAGTTCTTC. The encoded protein is CASSDAQGASDEQFF. This chain links TRBV6-4 with TRBJ2-1; TRBD1 agrees at 8 bases. CDR1 and CDR2 from the germline V gene are MRHNA and SNTAGT. The V and J ends lost 2 bases and 8 bases, in that order; junction bases with no gene match: 8. This CDR3 is 15 amino acids long.

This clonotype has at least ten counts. The CDR3 DNA follows: TGTGCCTGGGCTGTCACCGAGACTCGAGATTGGGGGGAGCTGTTTTTT. Translating gives CAWAVTETRDWGELFF. The chain links TRBV30 to TRBJ2-2, with D unclear. The germline V gene has CDR1 GTSNPN and CDR2 SVGIG (reference sequence). V was pared by 5 bases and J by 8 bases, with 24 bases between. CDR3 length equals 16 residues. The variable domain in full, with the rest retrieved from reference TRBV30 and TRBJ2-2, is SQTIHQWPATLVQPVGSPLSLECTVEGTSNPNLYWYRQAAGRGLQLLFYSVGIGQISSEVPQNLSASRPQDRQFILSSKKLLLSDSGFYLCAWAVTETRDWGELFFGEGSRLTVL.

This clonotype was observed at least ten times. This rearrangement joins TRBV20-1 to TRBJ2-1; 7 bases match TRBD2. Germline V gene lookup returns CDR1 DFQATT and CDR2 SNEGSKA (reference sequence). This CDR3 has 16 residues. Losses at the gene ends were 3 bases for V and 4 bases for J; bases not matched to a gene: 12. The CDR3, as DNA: TGCAGTGCTAGGGCCCTAGCGGCTTCATTTTACAATGAGCAGTTCTTC. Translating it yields CSARALAASFYNEQFF.